The entry below gives a single TCR beta chain sequence along with its context. This sample is drawn from a study of human T cells and chemical hapten exposure. One entry per CDR3 protein results from TCRdb running MiXCR on the RACE reads. Of 350,000 or so distinct CDR3 sequences in the sample, around 7% are singletons; the top ten hold less than 10%. Time point indicated: patch test 1, 2 weeks after DPC sensitization. Treatment meaning: therapeutic diphenylcyclopropenone sensitization with weekly scalp DPC. In every case, blood was obtained before the patch test was applied. The CDR3 totals 14 residues. Looked up from germline, CDR1 is MNHEY and CDR2 is SVGEGT. The germline V and J ends were trimmed by 7 bases and 7 bases, with 19 bases remaining between them.

The TCR was taken from a woman under 30 with alopecia areata. Some clones in this sample may be carry-over from other donors' samples. The specimen comprised whole blood, sampled in connection with sensitization to the hapten diphenylcyclopropenone (DPC). V usage is TRBV6-2 or TRBV6-3 and J usage is TRBJ1-1; D gene ambiguous. The CDR3 loop reads CASNSPTRSGEAFF. CDR3 coding DNA: TGTGCCAGCAACAGCCCCACCCGAAGCGGTGAAGCTTTCTTT.